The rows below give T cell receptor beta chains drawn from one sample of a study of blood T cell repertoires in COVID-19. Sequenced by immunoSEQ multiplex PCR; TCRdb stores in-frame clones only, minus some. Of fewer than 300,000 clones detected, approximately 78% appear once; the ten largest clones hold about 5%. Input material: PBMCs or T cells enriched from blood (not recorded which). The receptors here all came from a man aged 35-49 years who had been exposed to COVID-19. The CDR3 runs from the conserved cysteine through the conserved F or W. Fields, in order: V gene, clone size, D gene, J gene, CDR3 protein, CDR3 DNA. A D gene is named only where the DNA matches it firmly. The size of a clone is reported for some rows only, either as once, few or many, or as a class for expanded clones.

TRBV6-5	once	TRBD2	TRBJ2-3	CASSYSAGGRTDTQYF	TGTGCCAGCAGTTACTCGGCGGGAGGGCGGACAGATACGCAGTATTTT
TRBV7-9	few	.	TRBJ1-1	CASSLSNLGGRRGAEAFF	TGTGCCAGCAGCTTATCAAACCTGGGCGGACGGAGGGGAGCTGAAGCTTTCTTT
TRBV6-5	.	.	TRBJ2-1	CASSSGASEQFF	TGTGCCAGCAGCTCAGGCGCGAGTGAGCAGTTCTTC
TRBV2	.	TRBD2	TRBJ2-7	CASSGLAGYYEQYF	TGTGCCAGCAGTGGTCTAGCGGGGTACTACGAGCAGTACTTC
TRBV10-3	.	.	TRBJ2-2	CAAKRQAGTGKLFF	TGTGCCGCCAAAAGACAGGCCGGCACCGGGAAGCTGTTTTTT
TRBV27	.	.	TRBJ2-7	CASSPKPFSYEQYF	TGTGCCAGCAGTCCCAAGCCCTTCTCCTACGAGCAGTACTTC
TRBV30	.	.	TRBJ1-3	CAWSVGAGNTIYF	TGTGCCTGGAGTGTCGGAGCTGGAAACACCATATATTTT
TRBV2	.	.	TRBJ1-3	CASSSDRLTGNTIYF	TGTGCCAGCAGTTCCGACAGGCTGACTGGAAACACCATATATTTT
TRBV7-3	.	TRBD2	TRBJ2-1	CASSWLADNEQFF	TGTGCCAGCAGCTGGCTAGCGGACAATGAGCAGTTCTTC
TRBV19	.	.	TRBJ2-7	CASSQRLELYEQYF	TGTGCCAGTAGCCAGAGACTCGAACTTTACGAGCAGTACTTC
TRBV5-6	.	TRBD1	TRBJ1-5	CASSQNRGQSNQPQHF	TGTGCCAGCAGCCAAAACAGGGGGCAAAGCAATCAGCCCCAGCATTTT
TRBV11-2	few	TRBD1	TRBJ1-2	CASSSGQGQGYGYTF	TGTGCCAGCAGCTCCGGACAGGGACAAGGCTATGGCTACACCTTC
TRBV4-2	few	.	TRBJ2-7	CASSQGVTYEQYF	TGTGCCAGCAGCCAAGGAGTCACCTACGAGCAGTACTTC
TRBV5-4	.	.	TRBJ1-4	CASHRGGIDEKLFF	TGTGCCAGCCACCGCGGAGGGATTGATGAAAAACTGTTTTTT
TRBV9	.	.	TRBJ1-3	CASSTGDASGNTIYF	TGTGCCAGCTCTACAGGTGATGCTTCTGGAAACACCATATATTTT
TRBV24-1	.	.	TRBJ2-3	CATSGGTGGETTPLTQYF	TGTGCCACCAGTGGCGGGACTGGTGGGGAAACCACCCCTCTTACGCAGTATTTT
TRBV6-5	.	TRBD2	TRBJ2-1	CASRSAAGGFIF	TGTGCCAGCAGATCCGCAGCGGGAGGTTTTATCTTC
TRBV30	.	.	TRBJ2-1	CAWSGPTGEQFF	TGTGCCTGGAGTGGCCCAACAGGGGAGCAGTTCTTC
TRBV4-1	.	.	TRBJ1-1	CASRDYKTEAFF	TGCGCCAGCAGGGACTATAAAACTGAAGCTTTCTTT
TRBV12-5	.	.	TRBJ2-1	CASGLVRSMAAAYNEQFF	TGTGCTAGTGGTTTGGTACGATCAATGGCGGCGGCGTACAATGAGCAGTTCTTC
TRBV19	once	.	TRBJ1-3	CASTGYGASDGSGNTIYF	TGTGCCAGTACTGGGTATGGGGCGTCGGACGGCTCTGGAAACACCATATATTTT
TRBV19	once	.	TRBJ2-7	CASSIGHEGEQYF	TGTGCCAGTAGTATAGGACATGAAGGCGAGCAGTACTTC
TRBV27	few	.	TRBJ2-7	CASSVTRAHGEQYF	TGTGCCAGCAGTGTAACGAGGGCCCATGGCGAGCAGTACTTC
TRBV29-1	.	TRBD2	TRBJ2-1	CSAEGLAGINEQFF	TGCAGCGCGGAAGGTCTAGCGGGAATCAATGAGCAGTTCTTC
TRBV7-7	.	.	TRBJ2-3	CASSPLGGGTSTDTQYF	TGTGCTAGCAGCCCACTTGGAGGAGGCACTAGCACAGATACGCAGTATTTT
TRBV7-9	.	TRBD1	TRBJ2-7	CASSLSNRGYEQYF	TGTGCCAGCAGCTTAAGTAACAGGGGCTACGAGCAGTACTTC
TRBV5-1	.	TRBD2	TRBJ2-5	CASSLTGLAGQETQYF	TGCGCCAGCAGCTTGACGGGACTAGCGGGACAAGAGACCCAGTACTTC
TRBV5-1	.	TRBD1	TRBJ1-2	CASSFTQGAEGYTF	TGCGCCAGCAGCTTTACCCAGGGGGCTGAAGGCTACACCTTC
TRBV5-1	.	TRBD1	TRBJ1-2	CASSLDGRQGHGYTF	TGCGCCAGCAGCTTGGACGGAAGACAGGGCCATGGCTACACCTTC
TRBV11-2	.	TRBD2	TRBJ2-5	CASSLASGSAGETQYF	TGTGCCAGCAGCTTAGCGAGCGGGAGTGCAGGAGAGACCCAGTACTTC
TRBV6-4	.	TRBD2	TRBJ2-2	CASTSLGTSFSPFGGELFF	TGTGCCAGCACGAGCCTGGGGACTAGCTTTTCTCCGTTCGGCGGGGAGCTGTTTTTT
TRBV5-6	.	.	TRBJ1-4	CASSLLQVAEKLFF	TGTGCCAGCAGCTTGTTACAGGTTGCAGAAAAACTGTTTTTT
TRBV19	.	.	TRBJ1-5	CASSGASSPQPQHF	TGTGCCAGTAGTGGGGCAAGCTCACCTCAGCCCCAGCATTTT
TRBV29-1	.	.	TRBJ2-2	CSVEDLASPAGELFF	TGCAGCGTTGAAGATTTAGCTAGCCCGGCCGGGGAGCTGTTTTTT
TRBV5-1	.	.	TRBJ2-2	CASSLEATGELFF	TGCGCCAGCAGCTTGGAAGCCACCGGGGAGCTGTTTTTT
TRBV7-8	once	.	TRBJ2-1	CASSLRDWPTEQFF	TGTGCCAGCAGCTTACGCGACTGGCCCACCGAGCAGTTCTTC
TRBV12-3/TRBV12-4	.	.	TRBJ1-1	CASRVRENTEAFF	TGTGCCAGCCGAGTGCGGGAGAACACTGAAGCTTTCTTT
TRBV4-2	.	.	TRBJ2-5	CASSQDGGRGEETQYF	TGTGCCAGCAGCCAAGATGGGGGGAGAGGGGAAGAGACCCAGTACTTC
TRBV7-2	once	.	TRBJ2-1	CASSRAGYNEQFF	TGTGCCAGCAGCCGGGCGGGATACAATGAGCAGTTCTTC
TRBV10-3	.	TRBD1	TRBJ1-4	CASTGEDEKLFF	TGTGCCAGTACAGGGGAGGATGAAAAACTGTTTTTT
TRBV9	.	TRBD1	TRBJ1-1	CASSGQGNTEAFF	TGTGCCAGCAGCGGACAGGGGAACACTGAAGCTTTCTTT
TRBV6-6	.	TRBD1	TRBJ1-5	CASSYQTGLPHQPQHF	TGTGCCAGCAGTTACCAGACAGGGTTGCCCCATCAGCCCCAGCATTTT
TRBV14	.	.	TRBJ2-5	CASRGTGIQETQYF	TGTGCCAGCAGGGGGACTGGGATACAAGAGACCCAGTACTTC
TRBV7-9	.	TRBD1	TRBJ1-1	CASSLEGAVAFF	TGTGCCAGCAGCTTAGAGGGGGCAGTAGCTTTCTTT
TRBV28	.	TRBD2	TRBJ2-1	CASRLATRRLAGGGPYNEQFF	TGTGCCAGCAGGCTGGCGACGAGGAGGCTAGCGGGAGGGGGCCCCTACAATGAGCAGTTCTTC
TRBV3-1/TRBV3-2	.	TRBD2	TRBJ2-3	CAAGGRRGQTGDTQYF	TGTGCCGCGGGGGGCCGACGGGGACAAACTGGCGATACGCAGTATTTT
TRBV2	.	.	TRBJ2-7	CASRADSYEQYF	TGTGCCAGCAGGGCTGATTCCTACGAGCAGTACTTC
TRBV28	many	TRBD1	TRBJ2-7	CASRGPGQGAGEQYF	TGTGCCAGCAGGGGACCGGGACAGGGGGCTGGAGAGCAGTACTTC
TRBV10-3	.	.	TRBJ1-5	CAISDGSNQPQHF	TGTGCCATCAGCGATGGCAGCAATCAGCCCCAGCATTTT
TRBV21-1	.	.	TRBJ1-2	CASSVILTGVAYGYTF	TGTGCCAGCAGCGTCATTCTCACAGGGGTTGCCTATGGCTACACCTTC
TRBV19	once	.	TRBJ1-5	CASFGAGYSNQPQHF	TGTGCCAGTTTTGGGGCCGGGTATAGCAATCAGCCCCAGCATTTT
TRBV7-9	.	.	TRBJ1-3	CASSSFTVSGNTIYF	TGTGCCAGCAGCTCTTTCACGGTTTCTGGAAACACCATATATTTT
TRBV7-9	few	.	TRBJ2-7	CASSRGTLEQYF	TGTGCCAGCAGCCGTGGGACTTTAGAGCAGTACTTC
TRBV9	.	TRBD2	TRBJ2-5	CASSVDSGRKTQYF	TGTGCCAGCAGCGTAGATAGCGGGAGGAAGACCCAGTACTTC
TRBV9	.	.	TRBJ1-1	CASSATDTEAFF	TGTGCCAGCAGCGCCACAGACACTGAAGCTTTCTTT